This paragraph reports one T cell receptor (beta chain). A single base separates this from a much larger clone, so it may be a read error. This record comes from a study of T cells in Graves' hyperthyroidism and ophthalmopathy. Germline V gene lookup returns CDR1 KGHSH and CDR2 LQKENI. The CDR3 runs 16 residues. V was trimmed by 8 bases and J by 7 bases, leaving 24 bases between them. Amplification of TCR beta CDR3 regions was performed using RNA transcripts as template. The HTBI primer set was used in a first-round RT-PCR of the TCR CDR3. A single record per CDR3 protein comes from TCRdb applying MiXCR to the multiplex PCR reads. This table has roughly 300,000 distinct CDR3 sequences, 11% to 15% appearing once.

The rearrangement uses TRBV18 and TRBJ2-1; TRBD2 is a possible D gene (5 bases). Material: blood. The sequence was obtained from a woman in her twenties or thirties with Graves' hyperthyroidism. The CDR3 here is CASPLETRAGRNEQFF. The CDR3 bases are TGTGCCAGCCCACTAGAAACTAGAGCCGGAAGAAATGAGCAGTTCTTC.